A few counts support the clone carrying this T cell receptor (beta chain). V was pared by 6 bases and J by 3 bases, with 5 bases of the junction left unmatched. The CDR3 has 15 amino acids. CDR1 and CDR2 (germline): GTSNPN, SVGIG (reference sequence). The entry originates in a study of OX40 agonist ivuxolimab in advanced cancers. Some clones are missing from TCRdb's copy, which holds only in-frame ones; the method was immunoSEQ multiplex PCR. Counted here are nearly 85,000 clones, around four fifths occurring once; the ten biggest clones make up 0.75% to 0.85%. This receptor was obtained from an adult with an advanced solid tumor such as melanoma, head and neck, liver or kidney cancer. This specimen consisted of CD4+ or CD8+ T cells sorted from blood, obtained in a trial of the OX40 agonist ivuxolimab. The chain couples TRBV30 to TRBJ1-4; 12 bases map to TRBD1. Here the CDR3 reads CACKGQGAANEKLFF. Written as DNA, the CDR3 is TGTGCCTGCAAGGGACAGGGGGCGGCTAATGAAAAACTGTTTTTT.